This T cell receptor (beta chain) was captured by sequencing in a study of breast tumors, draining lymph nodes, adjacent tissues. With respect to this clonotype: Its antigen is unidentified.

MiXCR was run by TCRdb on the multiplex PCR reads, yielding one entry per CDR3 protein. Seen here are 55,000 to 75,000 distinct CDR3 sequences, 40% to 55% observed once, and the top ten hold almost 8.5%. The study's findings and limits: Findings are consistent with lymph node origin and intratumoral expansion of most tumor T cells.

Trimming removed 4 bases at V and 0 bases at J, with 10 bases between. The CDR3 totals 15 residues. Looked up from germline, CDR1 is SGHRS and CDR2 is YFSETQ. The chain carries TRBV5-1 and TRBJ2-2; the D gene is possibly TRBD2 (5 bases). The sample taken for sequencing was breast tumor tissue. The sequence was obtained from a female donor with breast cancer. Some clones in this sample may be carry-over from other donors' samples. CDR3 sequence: CASSLTLANTGELFF. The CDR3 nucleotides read TGCGCCAGCAGCCTCACACTAGCGAACACCGGGGAGCTGTTTTTT.